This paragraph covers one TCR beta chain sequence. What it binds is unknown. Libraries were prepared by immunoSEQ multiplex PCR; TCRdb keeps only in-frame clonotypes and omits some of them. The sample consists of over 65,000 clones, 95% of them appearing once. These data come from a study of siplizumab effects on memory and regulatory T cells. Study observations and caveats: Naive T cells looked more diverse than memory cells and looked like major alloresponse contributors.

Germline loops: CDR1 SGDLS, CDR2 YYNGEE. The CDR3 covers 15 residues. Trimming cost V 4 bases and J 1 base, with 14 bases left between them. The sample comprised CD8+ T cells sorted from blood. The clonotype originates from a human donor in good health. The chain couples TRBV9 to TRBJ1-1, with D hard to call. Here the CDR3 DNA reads TGTGCCAGCAGCTCCTGGGTAGAGCCGAACACTGAAGCTTTCTTT. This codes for CASSSWVEPNTEAFF.